Listed here are 17 T cell receptor beta chains from one sample, sequenced in a study of read filtering for tumor transcriptome and immune sequencing. The library was built from around 0.4 ug RNA with molecular barcoded adaptors for alpha/delta and beta/gamma chains. TCRdb analysed the reads with MiXCR anew, one entry per CDR3 protein. This repertoire shows some 20,000 distinct CDR3 sequences, around 20% found once; its top ten account for about 24%. Material for sequencing was a population of CD138-negative cells sorted from bone marrow. The receptors come from a donor at least 40 years old with multiple myeloma.

This clonotype was seen only a few times. The chain joins TRBV2 to TRBJ2-3; D perhaps matches TRBD2 (5 bases). Trimming shortened V by 3 bases and J by 3 bases, and 7 bases separated the two germline ends. Germline V gene sequence: CDR1 SNHLY, CDR2 FYNNEI. The CDR3 contains 13 residues. Written as DNA, the CDR3 is TGTGCCAGCAGTGACGGGGTGACAGATACGCAGTATTTT. Encoded protein: CASSDGVTDTQYF.

By sample fraction, this clonotype is medium-sized (0.01 to 0.1%). The junction does not match germline at one end; this may be a read error. This chain connects TRBV12-3 or TRBV12-4 to TRBJ2-1; possible D gene TRBD2, 5 bases. This CDR3 region has 11 residues. The CDR3 DNA reads as TGTGCCAGCAGTCTAGCCTTTGAGCAGTTCTTC. Protein product: CASSLAFEQFF.

The table lists this clonotype with a few counts. The V gene is TRBV27, the J gene TRBJ2-1; 8 bases map to TRBD2. The CDR3 covers 16 residues. The V and J ends lost 5 bases and 4 bases, in that order; junction bases with no gene match: 10. Per germline, CDR1 MNHEY and CDR2 SMNVEV (reference sequence). CDR3 protein: CASSPPTGGGYNEQFF. As DNA, the CDR3 is TGTGCCAGCAGTCCCCCCACCGGGGGGGGATACAATGAGCAGTTCTTC.

CDR3 protein: CSAPPGRTRNPNEKLFF. The CDR3 region has the DNA TGCAGTGCGCCACCGGGACGGACTAGGAACCCTAATGAAAAACTGTTTTTT. The V call is TRBV20-1, the J call TRBJ1-4; weak D call: TRBD1 (5 bases). The CDR3 is 17 amino acids. The germline V gene has CDR1 DFQATT and CDR2 SNEGSKA (reference sequence). The V and J ends lost 6 bases and 3 bases respectively, with 23 bases between them.

This clonotype was detected ten times or more. The V and J genes are TRBV11-2 and TRBJ2-7; the D is unclear. V was cut by 2 bases and J by 6 bases, with 8 bases left in between. This CDR3 is built from 12 residues. CDR1 and CDR2 from the germline V gene are SGHAT and FQNNGV. This chain's CDR3 is CASSLNPVEQYF. The CDR3 region has the DNA TGTGCCAGCAGCTTAAATCCGGTCGAGCAGTACTTC.

This clonotype is medium-sized by share. The chain employs TRBV28 and TRBJ1-2, with D tentatively TRBD1 (5 bases). The CDR3 contains 16 residues. The germline CDR1 and CDR2 sequences are MDHEN and SYDVKM. V shed 6 bases and J shed 4 bases, with 21 bases lying between them. The CDR3, as DNA: TGTGCCAGCAGCCCCCTTGGGGCAGGCTCATCCTATGGCTACACCTTC. This encodes CASSPLGAGSSYGYTF.

This clonotype qualifies as medium-sized. The V call is TRBV29-1, the J call TRBJ2-7; 9 bases fit TRBD1. The CDR3 extends over 13 amino acids. Germline-derived CDR1 and CDR2 are SQVTM and ANQGSEA. Losses at the gene ends were 5 bases for V and 6 bases for J; bases not matched to a gene: 8. In DNA, the CDR3 is TGCAGCGTTATCTGGGGACAGGGCCTCGAGCAGTACTTC. It encodes CSVIWGQGLEQYF.

This clonotype was seen many times. The CDR3 reads CASSLAEVQYF. CDR3 bases: TGTGCCAGCAGCTTAGCAGAGGTGCAGTACTTC. The chain combines TRBV7-2 with TRBJ2-7, with D unclear. The germline gives CDR1 SGHTA, CDR2 FQGNSA. Trimming removed 0 bases at V and 9 bases at J, with 6 bases between. The CDR3 totals 11 residues.

This clonotype is a singleton in its sample. CDR3 residues: CSASIASYNEQFF. CDR3 bases: TGCAGTGCTAGTATTGCCTCCTACAATGAGCAGTTCTTC. The gene calls are TRBV20-1 and TRBJ2-1; the D is unclear. The CDR3 extends over 13 amino acids. V was pared by 3 bases and J by 0 bases, with 6 bases between. From germline, CDR1 is DFQATT and CDR2 SNEGSKA (reference sequence).

In its sample, this clonotype was seen many times. V usage is TRBV2 and J usage is TRBJ2-5, with TRBD2 matching 12 bases. Looked up from germline, CDR1 is SNHLY and CDR2 is FYNNEI. The CDR3 consists of 15 residues. Unmatched junction bases numbered 6, after V lost 10 bases and J lost 0 bases. The CDR3 DNA is TGTGCCACACGGACTAGCGGGGAGTACCAAGAGACCCAGTACTTC. It translates to CATRTSGEYQETQYF.

For this clonotype: One base away lies a much larger clone, so this may be a sequencing read error. Since no conserved phenylalanine or tryptophan closes the CDR3, a read error is the likely cause. This rearrangement joins TRBV29-1 to TRBJ2-7, with D possibly being TRBD2 (5 bases). The germline V gene encodes CDR1 SQVTM and CDR2 ANQGSEA. Trimming stripped 6 bases from V and 0 bases from J, with 15 bases between. The CDR3 runs 14 residues. The CDR3, as DNA: TGCAGCGTGAGAGAGCGGAAAAGCTCCTACGAGCAGTACCTC. This sequence encodes CSVRERKSSYEQYL.

The V call is TRBV6-2 or TRBV6-3, the J call TRBJ2-3, with 7 positions matching TRBD2. CDR3 length: 14 amino acids. V dropped 6 bases and J dropped 4; count of bases not matched to a gene: 7. Germline-derived CDR1 and CDR2 are MNHEY and SVGEGT. The CDR3 spells CASRLALLPDTQYF. The CDR3 DNA follows: TGTGCCAGCAGACTAGCGTTGCTCCCAGATACGCAGTATTTT.

This clonotype was seen repeatedly, ten times or more. The chain recombines TRBV7-2 with TRBJ1-1, with a weak D call TRBD1 (5 bases). Germline CDR1 reads SGHTA; CDR2 reads FQGNSA. V was pared by 3 bases and J by 5 bases, with 7 bases between. This CDR3 contains 12 residues. The CDR3 region is CASSFWGTEAFF. CDR3 nucleotides: TGTGCCAGCAGCTTTTGGGGGACTGAAGCTTTCTTT.

This clonotype is medium-sized within its sample. The rearrangement uses TRBV12-3 or TRBV12-4 and TRBJ2-5, with D unresolved. The V gene lost 3 bases and the J gene lost 7 bases, with 12 bases spanning the gap. The CDR3 totals 13 residues. For the CDR3, the DNA is TGTGCCAGCAGTTTCCGGACGACTGGGACCCAGTACTTC. Translating gives CASSFRTTGTQYF.

This clonotype is medium-sized in the sample. The chain carries TRBV7-9 and TRBJ2-1, with no clear D. Germline V gene sequence: CDR1 SEHNR, CDR2 FQNEAQ (reference sequence). This CDR3 is built from 12 residues. Trimming removed 8 bases from V and 4 bases from J, with 9 bases in between. CDR3 bases: TGTGCCAGCTTTGGGGATTACAATGAGCAGTTCTTC. Translated, it gives CASFGDYNEQFF.

Worth noting for this clonotype: A far larger clone is only one base removed, so a read error is likely. The CDR3 bases are TGTGCCAGCAGTTTACATCCCGGCGGCGCTGAAGCTTTCTTT. This sequence encodes CASSLHPGGAEAFF. The chain combines TRBV6-5 with TRBJ1-1; D unclear. There are 14 residues in the CDR3. With 4 bases removed from V and 6 bases from J, the gap between germline ends came to 15 bases. Germline lookup yields CDR1 MNHEY and CDR2 SVGAGI.

Ten or more counts support this clonotype. Here the CDR3 DNA reads TGTGCCAGCAGTTATACACACACTCCAGGGGACGAGCAGTTCTTC. Protein product: CASSYTHTPGDEQFF. The J gene is TRBJ2-1, the V gene TRBV6-6; maybe TRBD1 (6 bases). V was clipped by 3 bases and J by 10 bases, with 19 bases between them. Germline V gives CDR1 MNHNY, CDR2 SVGAGI (reference sequence). This CDR3 has 15 amino acids.